What follows are 25 T cell receptor beta chains derived from one specimen sequenced in a study of T cell clones after liver transplantation (dated by TCRdb to between 2018 and 2021). The label giving this sample's time point can be read as: pre-transplant. Library preparation was by the immunoSEQ multiplex PCR assay. The table comes from immuneACCESS by way of TCRdb, which keeps in-frame sequences with V and J called. Part of the clones is missing from these tables; in studies checked, under half for an unresolved V gene and the rest for unknown reasons. Counted in this sample were 70,000 to 85,000 clones; over 70% of them appeared once. The ten top clones hold over 0.45% of the sample. Sequences were derived from CD4+ T cells from blood, sampled before liver transplant. These receptors were collected from a human donor who received a liver transplant.

The chain links TRBV6-1 to TRBJ2-7; D gene unclear. Germline loops: CDR1 MNHNS, CDR2 SASEGT. This CDR3 comprises 14 residues. Trimming left V 6 bases short and J 3 bases short, with 15 bases between. The CDR3 is CASRTDPFLYEQYF. The CDR3 bases are TGTGCCAGCAGGACCGACCCCTTTCTCTACGAGCAGTACTTC.

This sequence joins TRBV5-4 and TRBJ2-7, with D hard to call. Trimming removed 0 bases at V and 0 bases at J, with 7 bases between. The CDR3 spans 14 residues. Germline V gene sequence: CDR1 SGHNT, CDR2 YYREEE (reference sequence). CDR3 loop: CASSLGSYSYEQYF. The CDR3 coding sequence is TGTGCCAGCAGCTTGGGCAGCTACTCCTACGAGCAGTACTTC.

The genes are TRBV6-5 and TRBJ2-7, with D possibly being TRBD1 (5 bases). V lost 2 bases and J lost 0, with 11 bases in between. CDR3 length: 15 residues. Per germline, CDR1 MNHEY and CDR2 SVGAGI. The CDR3 spells CASSYGATSSYEQYF. CDR3 nucleotide sequence: TGTGCCAGCAGTTACGGGGCTACAAGCTCCTACGAGCAGTACTTC.

The chain links TRBV6-5 to TRBJ2-7, with D possibly being TRBD1 (6 bases). Trimming took 7 bases from V and 5 from J, leaving 18 bases between them. Germline V gene data show CDR1 as MNHEY and CDR2 as SVGAGI. This CDR3 has 14 residues. The CDR3 DNA reads TGTGCCAGCACCAGGGGCGGTGCCGTGGACGAGCAGTACTTC. Protein: CASTRGGAVDEQYF.

The rearrangement uses TRBV20-1 and TRBJ2-7, with unresolved D. V lost 5 bases and J 3 bases, leaving 8 bases between the germline ends. The germline gives CDR1 DFQATT, CDR2 SNEGSKA (reference sequence). This CDR3 is 11 amino acids long. The CDR3 loop reads CSAAPGYEQYF. CDR3 sequence (DNA): TGCAGTGCTGCCCCAGGCTACGAGCAGTACTTC.

The chain employs TRBV5-1 and TRBJ2-1; a weak D match, TRBD1 (6 bases). The CDR3 has 15 amino acids. CDR1 is SGHRS, CDR2 YFSETQ, per germline. V was clipped by 0 bases and J by 7 bases, with 14 bases between them. The CDR3 protein is CASSLEQGVMNEQFF. The CDR3 nucleotides are TGCGCCAGCAGCTTGGAACAGGGTGTTATGAATGAGCAGTTCTTC.

The genes are TRBV5-1 and TRBJ2-7; the D gene is possibly TRBD2 (6 bases). The CDR3 has 16 residues. CDR1 and CDR2 from the germline V gene are SGHRS and YFSETQ. V lost 4 bases to trimming and J lost 5 bases, with 22 bases between them. The CDR3, as DNA: TGCGCCAGCAGCCCGTCGGGAGCGGCCCGTCGGGACGAGCAGTACTTC. It is translated as CASSPSGAARRDEQYF.

V gene TRBV28 combines with J gene TRBJ1-2; D not resolved. Per the germline V gene, CDR1 is MDHEN and CDR2 is SYDVKM. The V end lost 10 bases, the J end lost 6 bases, and 18 bases lay between the germline ends. CDR3 length: 13 residues. DNA of the CDR3: TGTGCCACCTTTATGGCGGATTTAGATGGCTACACCTTC. Residues: CATFMADLDGYTF.

This clone was seen once. The chain is built from TRBV18 and TRBJ1-2, with a weak D call TRBD1 (6 bases). This CDR3 region has 14 residues. The germline V gene has CDR1 KGHSH and CDR2 LQKENI. Trimming shortened V by 4 bases and J by 2 bases, and 11 bases separated the two germline ends. CDR3: CASSRGAPNYGYTF. DNA of the CDR3: TGTGCCAGCTCACGGGGGGCACCGAACTATGGCTACACCTTC.

The rearrangement links TRBV5-1 to TRBJ2-7, with D tentatively TRBD2 (6 bases). The CDR3 runs 17 residues. In germline, CDR1 is SGHRS, CDR2 YFSETQ. V was trimmed by 0 bases and J by 0 bases, leaving 16 bases between them. CDR3 sequence (DNA): TGCGCCAGCAGCTTGGCTCACGAGCGGGCGAGCTCCTACGAGCAGTACTTC. Translated, it gives CASSLAHERASSYEQYF.

This chain links TRBV6-5 with TRBJ2-3; 7 nucleotides match TRBD2. Looked up from germline, CDR1 is MNHEY and CDR2 is SVGAGI. This CDR3 is 15 amino acids long. V lost 6 bases and J lost 0; bases outside the gene matches: 6. CDR3: CASRNSGASTDTQYF. CDR3 nucleotides: TGTGCCAGCAGGAACAGCGGGGCCAGCACAGATACGCAGTATTTT.

The chain has TRBV19 and TRBJ2-2; 8 nucleotides agree with TRBD1. With V trimmed by 6 bases and J by 5 bases, 5 bases remained unmatched. This CDR3 is built from 14 residues. CDR1 and CDR2 (germline): LNHDA, SQIVND (reference sequence). This CDR3 is CASRGTGGTGELFF. In DNA, the CDR3 is TGTGCCAGTAGGGGGACAGGCGGGACCGGGGAGCTGTTTTTT.

The rearrangement joins TRBV4-1 to TRBJ1-5, with a possible D match to TRBD1 (5 bases). V gave up 0 bases and J gave up 7 bases, with 16 bases separating them. The CDR3 is 16 residues long. Germline lookup yields CDR1 MGHRA and CDR2 YSYEKL. CDR3: CASSQEFRAGTQPQHF. CDR3 nucleotide sequence: TGCGCCAGCAGCCAAGAATTTAGGGCAGGGACCCAGCCCCAGCATTTT.

This chain connects TRBV5-1 to TRBJ2-1; possibly TRBD2 for D (6 bases). V was cut by 4 bases and J by 2 bases, with 16 bases left in between. Germline V gives CDR1 SGHRS, CDR2 YFSETQ. The CDR3 sequence is 16 residues long. The CDR3 reads CASSLRTTGAYNEQFF. CDR3 nucleotide sequence: TGCGCCAGCAGCCTACGGACTACCGGTGCCTACAATGAGCAGTTCTTC.

The chain recombines TRBV29-1 with TRBJ2-2; 9 nucleotides line up with TRBD2. CDR1 SQVTM and CDR2 ANQGSEA come from the germline V gene. The CDR3 consists of 14 residues. V lost 6 bases to trimming and J lost 5 bases; unmatched junction nucleotides: 7. The CDR3 loop is CSVISLAGTGELFF. Here the CDR3 DNA reads TGCAGCGTCATTTCTCTAGCGGGAACCGGGGAGCTGTTTTTT.

This chain connects TRBV6-1 to TRBJ1-4; D remains ambiguous. The CDR3 spans 12 residues. Germline V lookup: CDR1 MNHNS, CDR2 SASEGT. V gave up 4 bases and J gave up 7 bases, with 7 bases separating them. The CDR3 sequence: CASSADGEKLFF. The CDR3 DNA follows: TGTGCCAGCAGTGCGGACGGTGAAAAACTGTTTTTT.

This sequence joins TRBV7-2 and TRBJ2-3, with D possibly matching TRBD2 (5 bases). Germline assignment: CDR1 SGHTA and CDR2 FQGNSA. The V end was cut by 2 bases, the J end by 2 bases, with 14 bases between. The CDR3 consists of 16 residues. CDR3 residues: CASSLIPSFYTDTQYF. The CDR3 DNA reads TGTGCCAGCAGCTTAATCCCTAGCTTTTACACAGATACGCAGTATTTT.

In this sample, this clone turned up once. The chain employs TRBV19 and TRBJ1-1; D gene unclear. The CDR3 sequence is 13 residues long. The germline V gene has CDR1 LNHDA and CDR2 SQIVND (reference sequence). V was clipped by 7 bases and J by 0 bases, with 9 bases between them. The chain's CDR3 is CASIAGLNTEAFF. CDR3 DNA sequence: TGTGCCAGTATAGCGGGGTTGAACACTGAAGCTTTCTTT.

This clone showed up just a few times. V and J are TRBV7-9 and TRBJ2-1; D may be TRBD1 or TRBD2 (5 bases each). Germline values: CDR1 SEHNR, CDR2 FQNEAQ (reference sequence). This CDR3 is 16 amino acids long. The V end lost 1 base, the J end lost 4 bases, and 14 bases lay between the germline ends. The CDR3 loop is CASSLEKRDGYNEQFF. The CDR3 DNA reads as TGTGCCAGCAGCTTAGAAAAACGGGACGGATACAATGAGCAGTTCTTC.

The gene calls are TRBV5-1 and TRBJ2-7, with 7 bases lining up with TRBD1. The junction had 2 bases not matched to a gene; V was cut back by 0 bases and J by 2 bases. The CDR3 covers 14 residues. From germline, CDR1 is SGHRS and CDR2 YFSETQ. CDR3 residues: CASSLVGQTYEQYF. CDR3 bases: TGCGCCAGCAGCTTGGTGGGACAGACCTACGAGCAGTACTTC.

The gene calls are TRBV19 and TRBJ1-5; D remains ambiguous. The V gene's germline CDR1 is LNHDA and CDR2 SQIVND (reference sequence). The ends were cut back, 1 base at V and 0 bases at J, with 7 bases in the middle. The CDR3 extends over 15 amino acids. CDR3: CASSIGDVSNQPQHF. In nucleotides, the CDR3 is TGTGCCAGTAGTATAGGGGATGTTAGCAATCAGCCCCAGCATTTT. Variable domain in full (rest from reference TRBV19 and TRBJ1-5): DGGITQSPKYLFRKEGQNVTLSCEQNLNHDAMYWYRQDPGQGLRLIYYSQIVNDFQKGDIAEGYSVSREKKESFPLTVTSAQKNPTAFYLCASSIGDVSNQPQHFGDGTRLSIL.

The chain links TRBV7-8 to TRBJ1-2, with 9 bases matching TRBD1. J lost 5 bases, V lost 4 bases, and 2 bases had no gene match. CDR3 length equals 13 residues. From germline, CDR1 is SGHVS and CDR2 FQNEAQ. CDR3 coding DNA: TGTGCCAGCAGCTCGGGACAGGGTTATGGCTACACCTTC. This encodes CASSSGQGYGYTF.

The chain carries TRBV2 and TRBJ2-5; D may be TRBD2 (6 bases). V was clipped by 10 bases and J by 0 bases, with 12 bases between them. This CDR3 comprises 13 residues. The germline V gene has CDR1 SNHLY and CDR2 FYNNEI. The CDR3 protein is CATGTPYQETQYF. The CDR3 DNA reads as TGTGCCACAGGGACTCCGTACCAAGAGACCCAGTACTTC.

The chain recombines TRBV11-3 with TRBJ2-3; D ambiguous. Germline V CDR1 and CDR2: SGHNT, YENEEA. Trimming left V 3 bases short and J 6 bases short, with 16 bases between. The CDR3 sequence is 15 residues long. CDR3 sequence: CASSFGRIGEDTQYF. CDR3 nucleotide sequence: TGTGCCAGCAGCTTTGGGCGGATTGGTGAGGATACGCAGTATTTT.

This clone was detected a few times. The gene calls are TRBV7-9 and TRBJ2-5; D unresolved. Germline V gives CDR1 SEHNR, CDR2 FQNEAQ (reference sequence). Trimming shortened V by 3 bases and J by 4 bases, and 6 bases separated the two germline ends. CDR3 size: 12 residues. The DNA of the CDR3 is TGTGCCAGCAGCTTGACTCGAGAGACCCAGTACTTC. Translation: CASSLTRETQYF.